These 30 T cell receptor beta chains were all obtained from the same sample, sequenced in a study of blood T cell repertoires in COVID-19. Libraries were prepared by immunoSEQ multiplex PCR; TCRdb keeps only in-frame clonotypes and omits some of them. The table includes 250,000 to 300,000 clones, 70% to 90% detected once. Specimen: PBMCs or T cells enriched from blood (not recorded which). Source of these receptors: a woman in her fifties or sixties who had recovered from COVID-19.

In its sample, this clone was seen once. The chain is built from TRBV7-2 and TRBJ1-6, with TRBD1 identical over 8 bases. This CDR3 is 14 amino acids long. The V segment lost 5 bases and the J segment 6 bases; nucleotides outside the gene matches: 3. Germline lookup yields CDR1 SGHTA and CDR2 FQGNSA. CDR3 region: CASSIDRGNSPLHF. For the CDR3, the DNA is TGTGCCAGCAGCATAGACAGGGGTAATTCACCCCTCCACTTT.

The V gene is TRBV3-1 (or the pseudogene TRBV3-2), the J gene TRBJ1-6; no clear D. The CDR3 is 14 residues long. Germline lookup yields CDR1 LGHDT and CDR2 YNNKEL (reference sequence). Trimming stripped 4 bases from V and 6 bases from J, with 10 bases between. The CDR3 protein is CASSPVISNSPLHF. The CDR3 bases are TGTGCCAGCAGCCCCGTGATCAGTAATTCACCCCTCCACTTT.

The gene calls are TRBV27 and TRBJ2-7; 10 positions match TRBD2. Germline V gene data show CDR1 as MNHEY and CDR2 as SMNVEV (reference sequence). The CDR3 sequence is 16 residues long. V lost 5 bases and J lost 4; bases outside the gene matches: 11. DNA of the CDR3: TGTGCCAGCAGTGCCAGCGGGAGGGAACCCCCTTACGAGCAGTACTTC. The encoded protein is CASSASGREPPYEQYF.

The chain uses TRBV7-8 and TRBJ2-7, with D tentatively TRBD2 (5 bases). From germline, CDR1 is SGHVS and CDR2 FQNEAQ. This CDR3 has 18 amino acids. The CDR3 here is CATQPVPLGTTSSYEQYF. The CDR3 bases are TGTGCAACGCAGCCAGTCCCTCTAGGAACTACTAGCTCCTACGAGCAGTACTTC. Drawing the rest from reference TRBV7-8 and TRBJ2-7, the complete variable domain is GAGVSQSPRYKVAKRGQDVALRCDPISGHVSLFWYQQALGQGPEFLTYFQNEAQLDKSGLPSDRFFAERPEGSVSTLKIQRTQQEDSAVYLCATQPVPLGTTSSYEQYFGPGTRLTVT.

The rearrangement links TRBV28 to TRBJ2-2; D is uncertain. This CDR3 spans 15 amino acids. CDR1 is MDHEN and CDR2 is SYDVKM in the germline V gene. V shed 2 bases and J shed 3 bases, with 10 bases lying between them. CDR3 nucleotides: TGTGCCAGCAGTTTAGCCGCAGAAGACACCGGGGAGCTGTTTTTT. This gives the protein CASSLAAEDTGELFF.

The chain carries TRBV5-1 and TRBJ2-7; D unclear. Per germline, CDR1 SGHRS and CDR2 YFSETQ. The germline V and J ends were trimmed by 0 bases and 6 bases, with 10 bases remaining between them. The length of the CDR3 is 13 residues. Written as DNA, the CDR3 is TGCGCCAGCAGCTTGGAATCTCCGTTCGAGCAGTACTTC. The encoded protein is CASSLESPFEQYF.

This clone has only one observation. The genes are TRBV5-6 and TRBJ1-1; 9 bases are shared with TRBD1. V was pared by 0 bases and J by 12 bases, with 6 bases of the junction left unmatched. Germline-derived CDR1 and CDR2 are SGHDT and YYEEEE. The CDR3 contains 13 residues. Here the CDR3 reads CASSLGNRGQSFF. The CDR3 nucleotides read TGTGCCAGCAGCTTGGGGAACAGGGGGCAATCTTTCTTT. Drawing the rest from reference TRBV5-6 and TRBJ1-1, the complete variable domain is DAGVTQSPTHLIKTRGQQVTLRCSPKSGHDTVSWYQQALGQGPQFIFQYYEEEERQRGNFPDRFSGHQFPNYSSELNVNALLLGDSALYLCASSLGNRGQSFFGQGTRLTVV.

This sequence joins TRBV7-9 and TRBJ2-5; 8 bases align to TRBD1. The CDR3 consists of 15 residues. Germline values: CDR1 SEHNR, CDR2 FQNEAQ (reference sequence). V gave up 5 bases and J gave up 2 bases; unmatched junction bases: 7. This CDR3 reads CASSDRTGWQETQYF. In DNA, the CDR3 is TGTGCCAGCAGCGACAGGACAGGGTGGCAAGAGACCCAGTACTTC. The whole variable domain, remainder taken from reference TRBV7-9 and TRBJ2-5, is DTGVSQNPRHKITKRGQNVTFRCDPISEHNRLYWYRQTLGQGPEFLTYFQNEAQLEKSRLLSDRFSAERPKGSFSTLEIQRTEQGDSAMYLCASSDRTGWQETQYFGPGTRLLVL.

The CDR3 loop is CASSPTGRGYTF. In nucleotides, the CDR3 is TGTGCCAGCAGCCCGACAGGGAGGGGCTACACCTTC. The chain combines TRBV7-6 with TRBJ1-2, with 7 bases that match TRBD1. This CDR3 comprises 12 residues. After removal of 5 bases from V and 8 bases from J, the junction contained 5 bases not matched to a gene. CDR1 is SGHVS, CDR2 FNYEAQ, per germline.

V gene TRBV28 combines with J gene TRBJ2-1; D possibly corresponds to TRBD2 (5 bases). Trimming stripped 5 bases from V and 5 bases from J, with 19 bases between. The CDR3 spans 16 residues. Germline V gene sequence: CDR1 MDHEN, CDR2 SYDVKM. CDR3 DNA: TGTGCCAGCAGTGCGAGGTCTAGCCTTTTAAACAATGAGCAGTTCTTC. This codes for CASSARSSLLNNEQFF.

V and J are TRBV25-1 and TRBJ1-3; tentatively, D is TRBD1 (5 bases). Trimming left V 3 bases short and J 0 bases short, with 12 bases between. From germline, CDR1 is MGHDK and CDR2 SYGVNS. The CDR3 is 16 amino acids. The CDR3 sequence is CASSEDILSSGNTIYF. The CDR3 nucleotides are TGTGCCAGCAGTGAGGACATATTGAGCTCTGGAAACACCATATATTTT. Combining the CDR3 with reference TRBV25-1 and TRBJ1-3 gives the whole variable domain EADIYQTPRYLVIGTGKKITLECSQTMGHDKMYWYQQDPGMELHLIHYSYGVNSTEKGDLSSESTVSRIRTEHFPLTLESARPSHTSQYLCASSEDILSSGNTIYFGEGSWLTVV.

The chain has TRBV5-1 and TRBJ1-1; D is uncertain. Deletions cut 7 bases from V and 0 bases from J, with 19 bases between. Germline V lookup: CDR1 SGHRS, CDR2 YFSETQ. The CDR3 contains 16 residues. The CDR3 loop is CASGQRADFMNTEAFF. CDR3 nucleotide sequence: TGCGCCAGCGGCCAGAGGGCAGATTTTATGAACACTGAAGCTTTCTTT. Together with reference TRBV5-1 and TRBJ1-1, the CDR3 gives the full variable domain: KAGVTQTPRYLIKTRGQQVTLSCSPISGHRSVSWYQQTPGQGLQFLFEYFSETQRNKGNFPGRFSGRQFSNSRSEMNVSTLELGDSALYLCASGQRADFMNTEAFFGQGTRLTVV.

The J gene is TRBJ2-7, the V gene TRBV7-9; D gene unclear. Germline assignment: CDR1 SEHNR and CDR2 FQNEAQ (reference sequence). The CDR3 contains 12 residues. With 5 bases removed from V and 5 bases from J, the gap between germline ends came to 10 bases. This chain's CDR3 is CASSILVNEQYF. Here the CDR3 DNA reads TGTGCCAGCAGCATCCTAGTAAACGAGCAGTACTTC. Combining the CDR3 with reference TRBV7-9 and TRBJ2-7 gives the whole variable domain DTGVSQNPRHKITKRGQNVTFRCDPISEHNRLYWYRQTLGQGPEFLTYFQNEAQLEKSRLLSDRFSAERPKGSFSTLEIQRTEQGDSAMYLCASSILVNEQYFGPGTRLTVT.

The J gene is TRBJ1-4, the V gene TRBV29-1, with TRBD1 as a possible D gene (5 bases). CDR1 is SQVTM and CDR2 is ANQGSEA in the germline V gene. With 4 bases removed from V and 0 bases from J, the gap between germline ends came to 6 bases. The CDR3 spans 13 residues. CDR3 region: CSVARATNEKLFF. The CDR3 DNA follows: TGCAGCGTTGCCAGGGCAACTAATGAAAAACTGTTTTTT.

This rearrangement joins TRBV5-1 to TRBJ2-3, with 12 bases identical to TRBD2. V lost 5 bases, J lost 2 bases, and 6 bases stayed unmatched. Looked up from germline, CDR1 is SGHRS and CDR2 is YFSETQ. The CDR3 contains 16 residues. This CDR3 is CASRPLAGGPTDTQYF. DNA of the CDR3: TGCGCCAGCAGACCTCTAGCGGGAGGGCCCACAGATACGCAGTATTTT.

The chain recombines TRBV3-1 (or the pseudogene TRBV3-2) with TRBJ1-1; D possibly corresponds to TRBD1 (5 bases). The CDR3 is 13 residues long. Germline values: CDR1 LGHDT, CDR2 YNNKEL (reference sequence). Trimming stripped 3 bases from V and 2 bases from J, with 7 bases between. The CDR3, as DNA: TGTGCCAGCAGCCAGACAGCCAACACTGAAGCTTTCTTT. It translates to CASSQTANTEAFF.

The rearrangement links TRBV28 to TRBJ2-1, with 9 positions matching TRBD1. CDR1 is MDHEN, CDR2 SYDVKM, per germline. The CDR3 has 13 amino acids. The junction had 6 bases not matched to a gene; V was cut back by 6 bases and J by 9 bases. The CDR3 sequence is CASSPGQGIEQFF. The CDR3, as DNA: TGTGCCAGCAGCCCCGGACAGGGGATTGAGCAGTTCTTC.

The V gene is TRBV6-5, the J gene TRBJ2-6; D perhaps matches TRBD2 (5 bases). Germline CDR1 reads MNHEY; CDR2 reads SVGAGI. Trimming took 2 bases from V and 1 from J, leaving 6 bases between them. The CDR3 loop spans 15 amino acids. Written as DNA, the CDR3 is TGTGCCAGCAGTTACGGCGGGTCTGGGGCCAACGTCCTGACTTTC. It yields the protein CASSYGGSGANVLTF.

The chain uses TRBV5-1 and TRBJ2-1, with 13 bases that match TRBD2. Germline assignment: CDR1 SGHRS and CDR2 YFSETQ. J was trimmed by 4 bases and V by 4 bases; bases with no gene match: 2. The CDR3 is 15 amino acids. CDR3: CASSRTSGSYNEQFF. In DNA form, the CDR3 reads TGCGCCAGCAGCCGGACTAGCGGGAGTTACAATGAGCAGTTCTTC.

Concerning this clone: This sample includes further DNA sequences coding for the same CDR3. The chain combines TRBV5-1 with TRBJ2-3, with 7 positions matching TRBD1. Looked up from germline, CDR1 is SGHRS and CDR2 is YFSETQ. There are 14 residues in the CDR3. The V segment lost 4 bases and the J segment 4 bases; nucleotides outside the gene matches: 6. Here the CDR3 reads CASSPRQGPDTQYF. CDR3 in DNA: TGCGCCAGCAGCCCCCGACAGGGTCCAGATACGCAGTATTTT.

This sequence joins TRBV2 and TRBJ1-5; 7 bases are shared with TRBD1. This CDR3 is 14 amino acids long. Germline V CDR1 and CDR2: SNHLY, FYNNEI. V shed 6 bases and J 15 bases; nucleotides not matched to a gene: 17. CDR3 residues: CASSPAGTARVVHF. For the CDR3, the DNA is TGTGCCAGCAGCCCGGCCGGGACAGCCCGAGTCGTGCATTTT.

The V and J genes are TRBV18 and TRBJ1-5, with D possibly TRBD1 on 5 matching bases. The V end lost 3 bases, the J end lost 2 bases, and 8 bases lay between the germline ends. There are 14 residues in the CDR3. Per germline, CDR1 KGHSH and CDR2 LQKENI. DNA for the CDR3: TGTGCCAGCTCACCTGACAGTGGCAATCAGCCCCAGCATTTT. Protein: CASSPDSGNQPQHF. Together with reference TRBV18 and TRBJ1-5, the CDR3 gives the full variable domain: NAGVMQNPRHLVRRRGQEARLRCSPMKGHSHVYWYRQLPEEGLKFMVYLQKENIIDESGMPKERFSAEFPKEGPSILRIQQVVRGDSAAYFCASSPDSGNQPQHFGDGTRLSIL.

The chain links TRBV11-2 to TRBJ1-1; D perhaps matches TRBD1 (6 bases). Germline V gives CDR1 SGHAT, CDR2 FQNNGV. V was clipped by 3 bases and J by 4 bases, with 15 bases between them. The CDR3 is made up of 15 amino acids. This CDR3 is CASSLIGGASTEAFF. The CDR3 bases are TGTGCCAGCAGCTTGATCGGGGGGGCAAGCACTGAAGCTTTCTTT. The variable domain in full, with the rest retrieved from reference TRBV11-2 and TRBJ1-1, is EAGVAQSPRYKIIEKRQSVAFWCNPISGHATLYWYQQILGQGPKLLIQFQNNGVVDDSQLPKDRFSAERLKGVDSTLKIQPAKLEDSAVYLCASSLIGGASTEAFFGQGTRLTVV.

The chain is built from TRBV2 and TRBJ1-5, with D possibly being TRBD1 (6 bases). The CDR3 totals 13 residues. The V end was cut by 10 bases, the J end by 5 bases, with 15 bases between. Germline-derived CDR1 and CDR2 are SNHLY and FYNNEI. In DNA form, the CDR3 reads TGTGCCACCCGACAGGATAGGGATCAGCCCCAGCATTTT. This encodes CATRQDRDQPQHF.

The chain is built from TRBV28 and TRBJ2-3; 8 nucleotides line up with TRBD2. The CDR3 consists of 14 residues. Looked up from germline, CDR1 is MDHEN and CDR2 is SYDVKM. Losses at the gene ends were 2 bases for V and 5 bases for J; bases not matched to a gene: 3. In DNA, the CDR3 is TGTGCCAGCAGTTTAAGCGGGAGAGGAGATACGCAGTATTTT. Its protein product is CASSLSGRGDTQYF.

The chain has TRBV20-1 and TRBJ1-1, with D unclear. Per germline, CDR1 DFQATT and CDR2 SNEGSKA (reference sequence). The CDR3 runs to 10 residues. Trimming stripped 7 bases from V and 1 base from J, with 4 bases between. The DNA of the CDR3 is TGCAGTGGAGAGAACACTGAAGCTTTCTTT. It is translated as CSGENTEAFF.

V gene TRBV5-6 combines with J gene TRBJ1-1; TRBD1 matches at 8 bases. V gave up 2 bases and J gave up 11 bases; unmatched junction bases: 8. This CDR3 contains 13 residues. Per germline, CDR1 SGHDT and CDR2 YYEEEE. The chain's CDR3 is CASSLDQGARAFF. Written as DNA, the CDR3 is TGTGCCAGCAGCTTAGACCAGGGGGCTAGGGCTTTCTTT.

The V gene is TRBV5-4, the J gene TRBJ1-1, with 9 bases fitting TRBD1. V dropped 3 bases and J dropped 5; count of bases not matched to a gene: 11. Germline CDR1 and CDR2: SGHNT and YYREEE (reference sequence). This CDR3 is 16 amino acids long. The DNA of the CDR3 is TGTGCCAGCAGCTCAGGACAACAGGGGGCCGTGACTGAAGCTTTCTTT. This encodes CASSSGQQGAVTEAFF.

V usage is TRBV4-2 and J usage is TRBJ2-5, with 10 bases that match TRBD2. Germline assignment: CDR1 LGHNA and CDR2 YNFKEQ. The CDR3 loop spans 18 amino acids. V dropped 0 bases and J dropped 5; count of bases not matched to a gene: 12. CDR3 sequence reads: CASSQELAGQIGGETQYF. As DNA, the CDR3 is TGTGCCAGCAGCCAAGAACTAGCGGGACAAATAGGGGGGGAGACCCAGTACTTC.

This clone was seen only a few times. The chain is built from TRBV7-9 and TRBJ1-5; 10 bases are a match to TRBD1. The germline V gene encodes CDR1 SEHNR and CDR2 FQNEAQ (reference sequence). The trim removed 1 base at V and 6 bases at J, leaving 3 bases unmatched. The CDR3 is made up of 15 amino acids. In DNA form, the CDR3 reads TGTGCCAGCAGCTTAGGGACAGGGGGACGTCAGCCCCAGCATTTT. It is translated as CASSLGTGGRQPQHF.